This T cell receptor (beta chain) was obtained from a study of T cell changes during pregnancy in multiple sclerosis. CDR1 SGHKS and CDR2 YYEKEE come from the germline V gene (reference sequence). V dropped 4 bases and J dropped 6; count of bases not matched to a gene: 4. CDR3 size: 16 residues. Produced via immunoSEQ multiplex PCR; TCRdb's table is partial and in-frame only. The repertoire consists of about 59,000 clones, with 80% to 95% occurring once and the leading ten covering 0.35% to 0.45%. V usage is TRBV5-5 and J usage is TRBJ2-1, with TRBD2 matching 16 bases. The receptor was derived from a female donor with multiple sclerosis, enrolled in a pregnancy study. Material: CD4+ T cells from peripheral blood mononuclear cells, obtained before pregnancy. The CDR3: CASSGGLAGGGNEQFF. The CDR3 nucleotides are TGTGCCAGCAGCGGGGGACTAGCGGGAGGGGGCAATGAGCAGTTCTTC. Complete variable domain (other parts from reference TRBV5-5 and TRBJ2-1): DAGVTQSPTHLIKTRGQQVTLRCSPISGHKSVSWYQQVLGQGPQFIFQYYEKEERGRGNFPDRFSARQFPNYSSELNVNALLLGDSALYLCASSGGLAGGGNEQFFGPGTRLTVL.